Listed here are 20 T cell receptor beta chains from one sample, sequenced in a study of shared clonotypes between healthy human individuals. This table comes from immunoSEQ multiplex PCR, and its TCRdb copy is limited to in-frame clones, with some not included. This table has some 490,000 clones, around 73% appearing once. The sample taken for sequencing was PBMCs. The receptors come from a woman aged 40 to 49 in good health. Some clones in this sample may be carry-over from other donors' samples.

The chain links TRBV6-5 to TRBJ2-5; tentatively, D is TRBD1 or TRBD2 (5 bases each). Per the germline V gene, CDR1 is MNHEY and CDR2 is SVGAGI. V shed 5 bases and J shed 4 bases, with 14 bases lying between them. This CDR3 has 14 residues. The CDR3 DNA follows: TGTGCCAGCAGTCTCGGGACCCGGCTAGAGACCCAGTACTTC. It codes for CASSLGTRLETQYF.

The V call is TRBV19, the J call TRBJ2-1; weak D call: TRBD1 (5 bases). Trimming removed 4 bases from V and 0 bases from J, with 13 bases in between. This CDR3 has 16 residues. CDR1 is LNHDA and CDR2 is SQIVND in the germline V gene (reference sequence). The CDR3 region is CASSKGLRSSYNEQFF. The DNA of the CDR3 is TGTGCCAGTAGTAAGGGGCTCCGAAGCTCCTACAATGAGCAGTTCTTC.

This clone came up once. This chain connects TRBV5-6 to TRBJ1-4; TRBD1 matches 7 bases. Germline CDR1 reads SGHDT; CDR2 reads YYEEEE. V lost 0 bases and J lost 11; bases outside the gene matches: 7. The CDR3 spans 14 residues. In DNA form, the CDR3 reads TGTGCCAGCAGCTTGGGACAGGGCTTCGGGAAACTGTTTTTT. It is translated as CASSLGQGFGKLFF. Combining the CDR3 with reference TRBV5-6 and TRBJ1-4 gives the whole variable domain DAGVTQSPTHLIKTRGQQVTLRCSPKSGHDTVSWYQQALGQGPQFIFQYYEEEERQRGNFPDRFSGHQFPNYSSELNVNALLLGDSALYLCASSLGQGFGKLFFGSGTQLSVL.

This sequence joins TRBV6-6 and TRBJ1-5; TRBD1 is a possible D gene (5 bases). The CDR3 consists of 16 residues. Germline V gene data show CDR1 as MNHNY and CDR2 as SVGAGI (reference sequence). V was trimmed by 0 bases and J by 6 bases, leaving 15 bases between them. The CDR3 here is CASSYSRQFGGQPQHF. In nucleotides, the CDR3 is TGTGCCAGCAGTTACTCGAGACAGTTTGGTGGTCAGCCCCAGCATTTT.

V gene TRBV11-2 combines with J gene TRBJ2-2; D tentatively reads TRBD1 or TRBD2 (5 bases each). The germline V gene encodes CDR1 SGHAT and CDR2 FQNNGV. Trimming shortened V by 2 bases and J by 0 bases, and 13 bases separated the two germline ends. The CDR3 spans 17 residues. In DNA, the CDR3 is TGTGCCAGCAGCTTATTGGGGGTACACACGAACACCGGGGAGCTGTTTTTT. Its protein is CASSLLGVHTNTGELFF. The variable domain in full, with the rest retrieved from reference TRBV11-2 and TRBJ2-2, is EAGVAQSPRYKIIEKRQSVAFWCNPISGHATLYWYQQILGQGPKLLIQFQNNGVVDDSQLPKDRFSAERLKGVDSTLKIQPAKLEDSAVYLCASSLLGVHTNTGELFFGEGSRLTVL.

This clone was found once. The CDR3 reads CASSWDRNNEQFF. For the CDR3, the DNA is TGTGCCAGCAGTTGGGACAGAAACAATGAGCAGTTCTTC. This rearrangement joins TRBV2 to TRBJ2-1; 7 bases map to TRBD1. V was pared by 5 bases and J by 5 bases, with 3 bases of the junction left unmatched. The CDR3 loop spans 13 amino acids. Germline V gene sequence: CDR1 SNHLY, CDR2 FYNNEI.

This chain joins TRBV5-1 and TRBJ2-2; D may be TRBD1 or TRBD2 (5 bases each). The V end was cut by 1 base, the J end by 4 bases, with 14 bases between. Germline V CDR1 and CDR2: SGHRS, YFSETQ. The CDR3 totals 16 residues. CDR3 in DNA: TGCGCCAGCAGCTTGACAGGTCGCGGAGGCACCGGGGAGCTGTTTTTT. Translated, it gives CASSLTGRGGTGELFF.

This clone was counted at least ten times. This chain joins TRBV7-2 and TRBJ2-3; D is perhaps TRBD1 (5 bases). CDR1 SGHTA and CDR2 FQGNSA come from the germline V gene. V lost 3 bases and J 2 bases, leaving 9 bases between the germline ends. There are 14 residues in the CDR3. The CDR3 nucleotides read TGTGCCAGCAGCTTCCAGGGTTACACAGATACGCAGTATTTT. Encoded protein: CASSFQGYTDTQYF.

V is TRBV19 and J is TRBJ1-2, with TRBD1 identical over 9 bases. The trim removed 6 bases at V and 4 bases at J, leaving 3 bases unmatched. The germline CDR1 and CDR2 sequences are LNHDA and SQIVND (reference sequence). This CDR3 spans 13 amino acids. Here the CDR3 reads CASSPDRGYGYTF. The CDR3 DNA reads TGTGCCAGTAGCCCGGACAGGGGCTATGGCTACACCTTC.

The chain joins TRBV6-1 to TRBJ1-4; D is uncertain. Germline V gives CDR1 MNHNS, CDR2 SASEGT. The CDR3 consists of 16 residues. With 2 bases removed from V and 4 bases from J, the gap between germline ends came to 14 bases. The CDR3 here is CASSERPGMGNEKLFF. The CDR3 region has the DNA TGTGCCAGCAGTGAACGGCCCGGGATGGGTAATGAAAAACTGTTTTTT.

The table lists this clone with a count of one. V usage is TRBV6-1 and J usage is TRBJ2-7; D is tentatively TRBD1 or TRBD2 (5 bases each). Trimming shortened V by 9 bases and J by 2 bases, and 17 bases separated the two germline ends. Looked up from germline, CDR1 is MNHNS and CDR2 is SASEGT. The CDR3 runs to 14 residues. CDR3 sequence: CASGLGTAPYEQYF. As DNA, the CDR3 is TGTGCCAGTGGGCTAGGGACGGCCCCCTACGAGCAGTACTTC.

This chain connects TRBV7-2 to TRBJ1-5; 7 bases line up with TRBD1. Germline CDR1 reads SGHTA; CDR2 reads FQGNSA. Unmatched junction bases numbered 6, after V lost 7 bases and J lost 0 bases. The CDR3 is 15 amino acids. The CDR3 sequence: CASTQGGRSNQPQHF. In nucleotides, the CDR3 is TGTGCCAGCACGCAGGGGGGTCGTAGCAATCAGCCCCAGCATTTT.

V is TRBV18 and J is TRBJ1-5; D is possibly TRBD1 (5 bases). Trimming pared 2 bases from V and 9 bases from J, leaving 5 bases between. In germline, CDR1 is KGHSH, CDR2 LQKENI. The length of the CDR3 is 11 residues. The CDR3 is CASSPGGPQHF. DNA for the CDR3: TGTGCCAGCTCACCAGGGGGGCCCCAGCATTTT. The variable domain in full, completed from reference TRBV18 and TRBJ1-5, reads NAGVMQNPRHLVRRRGQEARLRCSPMKGHSHVYWYRQLPEEGLKFMVYLQKENIIDESGMPKERFSAEFPKEGPSILRIQQVVRGDSAAYFCASSPGGPQHFGDGTRLSIL.

The chain is built from TRBV5-4 and TRBJ2-1; unclear D gene. The CDR3 contains 14 residues. The germline V gene has CDR1 SGHNT and CDR2 YYREEE (reference sequence). Trimming removed 7 bases at V and 0 bases at J, with 11 bases between. The CDR3 loop is CASADASSYNEQFF. CDR3 coding DNA: TGTGCCAGCGCGGACGCGAGCTCCTACAATGAGCAGTTCTTC.

J is TRBJ1-2 and V is TRBV5-1; D is possibly TRBD1 (6 bases). The CDR3 totals 15 residues. The germline gives CDR1 SGHRS, CDR2 YFSETQ. The V end lost 0 bases, the J end lost 5 bases, and 14 bases lay between the germline ends. For the CDR3, the DNA is TGCGCCAGCAGCTTGGACGGGGGGCAAGTGTATGGCTACACCTTC. Protein: CASSLDGGQVYGYTF.

This clone was seen only once. The chain joins TRBV4-1 to TRBJ2-1; no definite D call. CDR3 size: 14 residues. V was cut by 1 base and J by 4 bases, with 8 bases left in between. Per germline, CDR1 MGHRA and CDR2 YSYEKL. CDR3 residues: CASSQVEAYNEQFF. DNA of the CDR3: TGCGCCAGCAGCCAAGTAGAAGCATACAATGAGCAGTTCTTC.

This rearrangement joins TRBV5-1 to TRBJ1-4; 8 bases match TRBD1. This CDR3 contains 15 residues. Trimming removed 0 bases from V and 4 bases from J; junction bases left unmatched: 2. Germline CDR1 is SGHRS and CDR2 is YFSETQ. The CDR3 DNA reads TGCGCCAGCAGCTTGGCAGGGGGCTTTAATGAAAAACTGTTTTTT. It yields the protein CASSLAGGFNEKLFF.

The V and J genes are TRBV5-6 and TRBJ1-2, with a possible D match to TRBD1 (5 bases). V was shortened by 4 bases and J by 5 bases, with 12 bases between the two germline ends. The germline CDR1 and CDR2 sequences are SGHDT and YYEEEE. The length of the CDR3 is 13 residues. The chain's CDR3 is CASSPGPSYGYTF. CDR3 nucleotide sequence: TGTGCCAGCAGCCCGGGACCGTCATATGGCTACACCTTC.

Of note for this clone: A far larger clone is only one base removed, so a read error is likely. The identical CDR3 is also encoded by other nucleotide sequences in the sample. V is TRBV4-1 and J is TRBJ2-6; D unresolved. The CDR3 runs 14 residues. Germline CDR1 is MGHRA and CDR2 is YSYEKL. The CDR3 protein is CASSQDSGANVLTF. The CDR3 DNA follows: TGTGCCAGCAGCCAAGATTCTGGGGCCAACGTCCTGACTTTC.

The V call is TRBV7-9, the J call TRBJ2-5; 9 nucleotides align to TRBD1. The better agreement between TRBJ2-7 and the DNA end casts doubt on the J call. Germline V gives CDR1 SEHNR, CDR2 FQNEAQ (reference sequence). The CDR3 covers 14 residues. CDR3 amino acids: CASSGGTGLYEQYF. In DNA form, the CDR3 reads TGTGCCAGCAGCGGAGGGACAGGGCTTTACGAGCAGTACTTC.